A selection of T cell receptor beta chains follows, all from one sample in a study of T cells in localized non-small cell lung cancer. Data came from immunoSEQ multiplex PCR; TCRdb stores just in-frame clones and leaves some out. The repertoire has roughly 8,000 clones, 92% of them found once; the top ten carry approximately 4.6%. Material: peripheral blood mononuclear cells, obtained before any cancer treatment. These receptors were taken from a male donor aged 60 or over with stage II lung adenocarcinoma. Each CDR3 is given with its conserved first and last residue. A D gene is named only where the DNA matches it firmly. For some rows the clone size is stated as once, few or many, or as a class when expanded; others skip it.

>TRBJ1-4|NA|TRBV27|NA
CASSLWGNEKLFF
TGTGCCAGCAGTTTGTGGGGGAATGAAAAACTGTTTTTT
>TRBJ2-5|NA|TRBV6-6|NA
CASSPREGQETQYF
TGTGCCAGCAGTCCCCGGGAGGGACAGGAGACCCAGTACTTC
>TRBJ2-1|TRBD1|TRBV5-4|NA
CASSFRDRGNEQFF
TGTGCCAGCAGCTTCAGGGACAGGGGCAATGAGCAGTTCTTC
>TRBJ1-4|TRBD1|TRBV19|NA
CATSDRGRSGWEKLFF
TGTGCCACCTCGGACAGGGGAAGAAGTGGATGGGAAAAACTGTTTTTT
>TRBJ1-4|NA|TRBV7-2|once
CASSFAPGPPTF
TGTGCCAGCAGCTTTGCTCCCGGGCCCCCCACATTT
>TRBJ2-2|NA|TRBV18|NA
CASSPPGIPGELFF
TGTGCCAGCTCACCTCCCGGTATCCCCGGGGAGCTGTTTTTT
>TRBJ1-1|TRBD1|TRBV10-3|few
CAISSHRGEAFF
TGTGCCATCAGCTCCCACAGGGGAGAAGCTTTCTTT
>TRBJ2-1|NA|TRBV29-1|NA
CSVSFTGYNEQFF
TGCAGCGTTTCCTTTACAGGCTACAATGAGCAGTTCTTC
>TRBJ1-1|TRBD1|TRBV6-5|NA
CASSYFGQANTEAFF
TGTGCCAGCAGTTACTTTGGACAGGCCAACACTGAAGCTTTCTTT
>TRBJ1-2|NA|TRBV15|NA
CATSRDRGRVSYGYTF
TGTGCCACCAGCAGAGATCGGGGCAGGGTTTCCTATGGCTACACCTTC
>TRBJ2-2|NA|TRBV6-6|NA
CASRTTGNGELFF
TGTGCCAGCAGAACTACAGGGAACGGGGAGCTGTTTTTT
>TRBJ1-2|NA|TRBV29-1|NA
CSVEARNYGYTF
TGCAGCGTTGAAGCCCGGAACTATGGCTACACCTTC
>TRBJ1-1|NA|TRBV7-3|NA
CASSPQANTEAFF
TGTGCCAGCAGCCCCCAAGCAAACACTGAAGCTTTCTTT
>TRBJ1-1|NA|TRBV5-4|once
CASSLRGGGNTEAFF
TGTGCCAGCAGCTTGAGGGGCGGAGGGAACACTGAAGCTTTCTTT
>TRBJ1-1|NA|TRBV29-1|NA
CSDNEAFF
TGCAGTGACAATGAAGCTTTCTTT
>TRBJ1-2|NA|TRBV19|NA
CASKAGGYYGYTF
TGTGCCAGTAAAGCCGGAGGGTACTATGGCTACACCTTC
>TRBJ2-2|NA|TRBV7-2|NA
CASSLDLGQARAGELFF
TGTGCCAGCAGCTTAGACCTGGGTCAGGCACGCGCCGGGGAGCTGTTTTTT
>TRBJ1-2|NA|TRBV6-5|NA
CASSSTVSYGYTF
TGTGCCAGCAGTTCGACCGTCTCCTATGGCTACACCTTC
>TRBJ1-1|NA|TRBV28|NA
CASFRDFTEAFF
TGTGCCAGCTTTCGGGACTTCACTGAAGCTTTCTTT
>TRBJ1-6|TRBD1|TRBV7-9|NA
CASSFGGQAIYNSPLHF
TGTGCCAGCAGCTTCGGAGGACAGGCAATTTATAATTCACCCCTCCACTTT
>TRBJ2-7|NA|TRBV18|once
CASSPRGGEQYF
TGTGCCAGCTCACCAAGGGGGGGCGAGCAGTACTTC
>TRBJ2-2|TRBD1|TRBV5-1|NA
CASSSGGDTGELFF
TGCGCCAGCTCTTCAGGGGGAGACACCGGGGAGCTGTTTTTT
>TRBJ1-1|NA|TRBV27|NA
CASRTGYDTEAFF
TGTGCCAGCAGGACAGGTTACGACACTGAAGCTTTCTTT
>TRBJ2-3|NA|TRBV5-1|NA
CASRPESTDTQYF
TGCGCCAGCAGACCCGAGAGCACAGATACGCAGTATTTT
>TRBJ1-4|TRBD1|TRBV7-2|NA
CASSRTGEREKLFF
TGTGCCAGCAGCAGAACAGGGGAAAGGGAAAAACTGTTTTTT
>TRBJ2-6|NA|TRBV4-2|NA
CASSQDSSVSGANVLTF
TGTGCCAGCAGCCAAGATTCTTCGGTCTCTGGGGCCAACGTCCTGACTTTC
>TRBJ1-5|NA|TRBV5-4|NA
CASSSAAGLQPQHF
TGTGCCAGCAGCTCCGCCGCAGGGCTTCAGCCCCAGCATTTT
>TRBJ2-7|NA|TRBV9|once
CARPDRDRNPPQYYEQYF
TGTGCCAGACCTGACCGGGACCGTAATCCCCCTCAGTATTACGAGCAGTACTTC
>TRBJ1-5|TRBD1|TRBV27|NA
CASSFLPTGEGNQPQHF
TGTGCCAGCAGTTTCCTCCCGACAGGGGAGGGCAATCAGCCCCAGCATTTT
>TRBJ2-7|NA|TRBV5-1|NA
CASSPQGLEQYF
TGCGCCAGCAGCCCACAGGGTCTCGAGCAGTACTTC
>TRBJ1-1|NA|TRBV29-1|few
CSVESNTEAFF
TGCAGCGTTGAGTCGAACACTGAAGCTTTCTTT
>TRBJ2-5|NA|TRBV9|NA
CASSEEGETQYF
TGTGCCAGCAGCGAGGAAGGGGAGACCCAGTACTTC
>TRBJ2-7|NA|TRBV11-3|NA
CASSPRDSSYEQYF
TGTGCCAGCAGCCCCCGGGACTCATCCTACGAGCAGTACTTC
>TRBJ1-5|NA|TRBV6-5|NA
CASSETTNQPQHF
TGTGCCAGCTCCGAGACAACCAATCAGCCCCAGCATTTT
>TRBJ2-3|NA|TRBV2|NA
CASSAYRTTADTQYF
TGTGCCAGCAGTGCCTACAGGACTACCGCAGATACGCAGTATTTT
>TRBJ1-1|NA|TRBV4-3|NA
CASSQDRGKRAFF
TGCGCCAGCAGCCAAGATAGGGGGAAGCGAGCTTTCTTT
>TRBJ1-5|NA|TRBV6-1|NA
CASSEHQPQHF
TGTGCCAGCAGTGAACATCAGCCCCAGCATTTT
>TRBJ2-3|TRBD2|TRBV27|NA
CASSPTSGGTDTQYF
TGTGCCAGCAGTCCGACTAGCGGGGGAACAGATACGCAGTATTTT
>TRBJ1-5|NA|TRBV7-9|NA
CASSLFDQPQHF
TGTGCCAGCAGCTTATTTGATCAGCCCCAGCATTTT
>TRBJ1-3|NA|TRBV11-2|NA
CASSLGLGGSGNTIYF
TGTGCCAGCAGCTTAGGATTAGGGGGTTCTGGAAACACCATATATTTT
>TRBJ1-3|NA|TRBV30|NA
CACPSGNTIYF
TGTGCCTGCCCCTCTGGAAACACCATATATTTT
>TRBJ1-5|NA|TRBV19|NA
CASTLGQNHQPQHF
TGTGCCAGTACCCTAGGACAGAATCATCAGCCCCAGCATTTT
>TRBJ1-3|NA|TRBV6-5|once
CASSPGAYSGNTIYF
TGTGCCAGCAGCCCCGGGGCCTACTCTGGAAACACCATATATTTT
>TRBJ1-5|NA|TRBV30|NA
CAWSPHPTANQPQHF
TGTGCCTGGAGTCCCCACCCGACAGCAAATCAGCCCCAGCATTTT
>TRBJ1-2|NA|TRBV5-1|NA
CASSPGEMGYGYTF
TGCGCCAGCAGCCCGGGGGAGATGGGCTATGGCTACACCTTC
>TRBJ1-5|NA|TRBV10-3|NA
CAISEDSGNQPQHF
TGTGCCATCAGTGAGGACAGCGGAAATCAGCCCCAGCATTTT
>TRBJ2-3|NA|TRBV7-9|NA
CASTFSGLPERRYF
TGTGCCAGCACCTTCTCCGGCCTCCCGGAACGACGGTATTTT
>TRBJ2-7|TRBD1|TRBV15|NA
CATSTPGQGGFEQYF
TGTGCCACCAGCACCCCGGGACAGGGGGGGTTCGAGCAGTACTTC